This T cell receptor (beta chain) was sequenced for a study of beta chain features in type 1 diabetes. Expressed TCRB transcripts were sequenced because the isolated RNA had all been reverse transcribed beforehand. Some clones are missing from TCRdb's copy, which holds only in-frame ones; the method was immunoSEQ multiplex PCR. The sample records a few hundred thousand clones, 30% being singletons. V lost 0 bases, J lost 5 bases, and 6 bases stayed unmatched. The CDR3 runs 15 residues. CDR1 and CDR2 from the germline V gene are SGHDT and YYEEEE. The material sequenced was naive CD4+ T cells from blood. J is TRBJ2-7 and V is TRBV5-6; 9 bases map to TRBD1. The sequence was collected from a man aged 18 to 35 in good health. CDR3 region: CASSLAVDRGDEQYF. The CDR3 nucleotides are TGTGCCAGCAGCTTGGCCGTGGACAGGGGAGACGAGCAGTACTTC.